Below are 9 T cell receptor beta chains sequenced from a single sample in a study of beta chain features in type 1 diabetes. Study-wide findings and caveats: All four CD4+ subsets from Type 1 diabetes patients carried moderately but significantly shorter TCRB CDR3s.

Every bit of the isolated RNA underwent reverse transcription, so sequencing read expressed TCRB transcripts. TCRdb keeps only in-frame clones here, not all; method: immunoSEQ multiplex PCR. Of a few hundred thousand clones listed, around 12% are singletons. No antigen has been identified for these receptors. The sequenced sample consisted of naive CD4+ T cells from blood. The receptors shown here come from a woman between 18 and 30 years old with type 1 diabetes.

The rearrangement joins TRBV29-1 to TRBJ2-5; 8 nucleotides match TRBD2. J was trimmed by 5 bases and V by 3 bases; bases with no gene match: 5. This CDR3 is built from 13 residues. The germline V gene encodes CDR1 SQVTM and CDR2 ANQGSEA. This chain's CDR3 is CSVDSGSGETQYF. The DNA for the CDR3 is TGCAGCGTTGACAGCGGGAGCGGCGAGACCCAGTACTTC. The full variable domain, completed using reference TRBV29-1 and TRBJ2-5, is SAVISQKPSRDICQRGTSLTIQCQVDSQVTMMFWYRQQPGQSLTLIATANQGSEATYESGFVIDKFPISRPNLTFSTLTVSNMSPEDSSIYLCSVDSGSGETQYFGPGTRLLVL.

Only a few counts were recorded for this clone. CDR3 nucleotide sequence: TGCGCCAGCAGCTTGGTTTCGGGAGGGGCAGATACGCAGTATTTT. Its translation is CASSLVSGGADTQYF. J is TRBJ2-3 and V is TRBV5-1; 8 nucleotides agree with TRBD2. The CDR3 loop spans 15 amino acids. The germline CDR1 and CDR2 sequences are SGHRS and YFSETQ. V shed 0 bases and J 4 bases; nucleotides not matched to a gene: 4.

The chain links TRBV19 to TRBJ2-3, with D possibly TRBD2 on 6 matching bases. The CDR3 runs to 12 residues. The ends were cut back, 5 bases at V and 4 bases at J, with 7 bases in the middle. The germline V gene encodes CDR1 LNHDA and CDR2 SQIVND (reference sequence). CDR3 protein: CASSAGPDTQYF. The CDR3 DNA sequence: TGTGCCAGTAGTGCGGGACCAGATACGCAGTATTTT.

V and J are TRBV15 and TRBJ2-7; D is perhaps TRBD1 (6 bases). V shed 5 bases and J shed 5 bases, with 7 bases lying between them. This CDR3 spans 11 amino acids. CDR1 is LNHNV, CDR2 YYDKDF, per germline (reference sequence). CDR3 residues: CATSGGHEQYF. CDR3 DNA: TGTGCCACCAGCGGGGGCCACGAGCAGTACTTC. The whole variable domain, remainder taken from reference TRBV15 and TRBJ2-7, is DAMVIQNPRYQVTQFGKPVTLSCSQTLNHNVMYWYQQKSSQAPKLLFHYYDKDFNNEADTPDNFQSRRPNTSFCFLDIRSPGLGDTAMYLCATSGGHEQYFGPGTRLTVT.

The rearrangement uses TRBV5-1 and TRBJ2-3; 9 positions agree with TRBD1. V lost 4 bases, J lost 6 bases, and 15 bases stayed unmatched. The CDR3 totals 17 residues. Germline V gene data show CDR1 as SGHRS and CDR2 as YFSETQ. The CDR3 region is CASSPPGGQGISDTQYF. DNA for the CDR3: TGCGCCAGCAGCCCCCCTGGGGGACAGGGTATTTCGGATACGCAGTATTTT.

The genes are TRBV14 and TRBJ1-2; D gene uncertain. This CDR3 comprises 16 residues. Trimming stripped 2 bases from V and 8 bases from J, with 21 bases between. Germline-derived CDR1 and CDR2 are SGHDN and FVKESK. CDR3 coding DNA: TGTGCCAGCAGCCAATTTACCGGCAGGTGGGCCTACGGCTACACCTTC. It encodes CASSQFTGRWAYGYTF.

This chain links TRBV18 with TRBJ2-5, with TRBD1 identical over 8 bases. In germline, CDR1 is KGHSH, CDR2 LQKENI. V dropped 2 bases and J dropped 1; count of bases not matched to a gene: 6. The CDR3 covers 16 residues. The CDR3 loop is CASSPTTGTGQETQYF. CDR3 DNA sequence: TGTGCCAGCTCACCAACTACCGGGACAGGCCAAGAGACCCAGTACTTC.

This clone was found a few times. The chain uses TRBV18 and TRBJ2-3; D is unclear. CDR3 length equals 14 residues. Germline V gene sequence: CDR1 KGHSH, CDR2 LQKENI. V was shortened by 5 bases and J by 2 bases, with 11 bases between the two germline ends. This chain's CDR3 is CASSGTMDTDTQYF. CDR3 bases: TGTGCCAGCTCAGGAACTATGGACACAGATACGCAGTATTTT.

This clone was observed once. The chain has TRBV7-2 and TRBJ2-3; maybe TRBD2 (6 bases). The V end lost 2 bases, the J end lost 1 base, and 13 bases lay between the germline ends. The germline gives CDR1 SGHTA, CDR2 FQGNSA. This CDR3 spans 16 amino acids. This chain's CDR3 is CASSLSGAAGTDTQYF. The CDR3 bases are TGTGCCAGCAGCTTATCGGGAGCGGCGGGCACAGATACGCAGTATTTT. The full variable domain, its missing parts supplied by reference TRBV7-2 and TRBJ2-3, is GAGVSQSPSNKVTEKGKDVELRCDPISGHTALYWYRQSLGQGLEFLIYFQGNSAPDKSGLPSDRFSAERTGGSVSTLTIQRTQQEDSAVYLCASSLSGAAGTDTQYFGPGTRLTVL.